One T cell receptor (beta chain) is described in this entry. No antigen is known for it. Base qualities are missing; no much larger clone stands one base away. This record comes from a study of shared clonotypes between healthy human individuals (dated by TCRdb to about 2020). With regard to the full study: Two women and three men aged 18 to 49 years were included in the cohort. To estimate repertoire size and how much clonotype sharing occurs between individuals, the study deeply sequenced the blood TCR repertoires of several healthy adults. Different laboratories and diverse techniques were used to prepare libraries and sequence TCR repertoires, to increase sequencing depth and limit assay-specific biases. Between about 0.94 and 8.9 billion PBMCs per donor were obtained by leukapheresis.

Donors were healthy HIV-negative adults with no recently reported acute infections or vaccinations. Every donor was a Caucasian adult residing in Nashville, Tennessee, USA. In the unsorted samples, some 100 million PBMCs were counted, and genomic DNA was extracted using the QIAamp DNA Blood Mini kit. Blood was obtained by leukapheresis, after which PBMCs were separated by Ficoll-Histopaque density gradient centrifugation and cryopreserved in liquid nitrogen vapor phase. Using the deep immunoSEQ assay, multiplex PCR amplified TCR CDR3 regions from genomic DNA. Extracted genomic DNA from each cell subset was distributed evenly across all wells of several immunoSEQ 96-well plates, and each plate was treated as a replicate. For unsorted PBMC, approximately 300 ng of genomic DNA, equivalent to roughly 30,000 T cell genomes, went into each replicate PCR. Unsorted PBMC genomic DNA was sequenced across ten immunoSEQ deep assay plates. Purified libraries were quantified with a Qubit 3.0 fluorometer, sized on a Bioanalyzer 2100, and re-quantified with the KAPA Library Quantification kit. Every immunoSEQ 96-well plate was sequenced on a separate single-read 150-cycle Illumina NextSeq 550 flow cell. The authors' analysis ran thus. Because the immunoSEQ output held only junctional sequences and lacked quality scores, the filtering could not match the filtering applied to full-length reads. Sequences were annotated with PyIR, a Python wrapper for IgBLAST v1.9, and V/J genes and CDR3 were assigned using IMGT germline references. Reads with weak V/J assignments (E-value above 1e-6), missing CDR3, stop codons, out-of-frame junctions, or ambiguous translated residues were removed. V3J clonotypes were defined as sequences sharing an identical inferred V gene, J gene, and CDR3 amino acid sequence. The percentage overlap between two repertoires was calculated by dividing the number of shared unique clonotypes by the size of the smaller repertoire. RTK rarefaction, the Chao1 estimator, and Recon v2.1 estimates of unobserved clonotypes were used to assess repertoire richness. TCRdb took this table from immuneACCESS and kept in-frame rearrangements with V and J called. Such tables lack part of the clones; where checked against another copy, unresolved V genes explain under half of the gap, and the rest is unexplained. D and trimming were read from the DNA, whereas the V and J calls and clone size are those reported in that table. This sample lists about 470,000 clones; about 76% were detected once. The ten largest clones take up approximately 13% of the sample.

V gives up 6 bases and J gives up 6 bases, and the segment between their germline ends measures 18 bases. The germline V gene (reference sequence) yields SEHNR for CDR1 and FQNEAQ for CDR2. From its cysteine to its phenylalanine, the CDR3 spans 15 amino acids. The CDR3 DNA has 45 bases and is translated from base 1. On the study overall, not on this receptor specifically: Pairwise subsampling led to the expectation that sequencing depth would affect the degree of clonotype sharing among donors. Sampling was limited to blood, and TCR repertoires in tissue likely differ from TCR repertoires in blood. Because the study included a small number of donors, the genetic and exposure-history diversity represented was limited.

This TCR was sampled from a woman aged 40 to 49 in good health. Some clones in this sample may be carry-over from other donors' samples. The rearrangement joined TRBV7-9 to TRBJ2-1; the D gene is possibly TRBD1 or TRBD2, each agreeing over 5 bases. Sequencing was carried out using PBMCs. The CDR3 is CASSTSGTAVNEQFF. The bases are TGTGCCAGCAGTACATCCGGGACCGCCGTCAATGAGCAGTTCTTC.